The 5 T cell receptor beta chains in this list originate from one sample, sequenced in a study of CD8 T cells in ankylosing spondylitis. TCRdb reprocessed the 5' RACE reads via MiXCR and lists one record per CDR3 protein. The sample holds around 39,000 distinct CDR3 sequences, roughly 9.6% seen once. Sample: synovial fluid, either unsorted or a sorted T cell fraction (not recorded which). These receptors came from a male donor with ankylosing spondylitis.

The chain carries TRBV28 and TRBJ2-6; either TRBD1 or TRBD2 may fit D (5 bases each). Germline CDR1 MDHEN, CDR2 SYDVKM. V lost 8 bases, J lost 0 bases, and 8 bases lay in between. The CDR3 totals 14 residues. This CDR3 reads CASRGSSGANVLTF. CDR3 nucleotide sequence: TGTGCCAGCCGGGGCAGCTCTGGGGCCAACGTCCTGACTTTC. Full variable domain (remainder filled in from reference TRBV28 and TRBJ2-6): DVKVTQSSRYLVKRTGEKVFLECVQDMDHENMFWYRQDPGLGLRLIYFSYDVKMKEKGDIPEGYSVSREKKERFSLILESASTNQTSMYLCASRGSSGANVLTFGAGSRLTVL.

A word on this clonotype: A read error may produce the germline difference seen at one junction end. The V gene is TRBV20-1, the J gene TRBJ2-1, with D perhaps assigned TRBD1 or TRBD2 (9 bases each). The CDR3 runs to 22 residues. Looked up from germline, CDR1 is DFQATT and CDR2 is SNEGSKA (reference sequence). The CDR3 DNA follows: TGCAATGCTAGAGAGGGGACAGGGAGGACTAGCGAGACTTTTAGCTCCTACAATGAGCAGTTCTTC. It translates to CNAREGTGRTSETFSSYNEQFF.

V and J are TRBV4-3 and TRBJ2-7; 7 positions agree with TRBD2. Germline V CDR1 and CDR2: LGHNA, YSLEER. Trimming removed 0 bases from V and 2 bases from J; junction bases left unmatched: 4. The CDR3 extends over 15 amino acids. CDR3 in amino acids: CASSQDPLATYEQYF. The CDR3 coding sequence is TGCGCCAGCAGCCAAGATCCACTAGCGACCTACGAGCAGTACTTC.

The chain joins TRBV9 to TRBJ2-1, with D perhaps TRBD2 (6 bases). CDR1 is SGDLS and CDR2 is YYNGEE in the germline V gene. The CDR3 sequence is 17 residues long. V was clipped by 3 bases and J by 8 bases, with 24 bases between them. The chain's CDR3 is CASSEEAGGGFVDEQFF. DNA for the CDR3: TGTGCCAGCAGCGAGGAGGCGGGCGGAGGGTTTGTCGATGAGCAGTTCTTC.

The sample holds many counts of this clonotype. The chain combines TRBV7-6 with TRBJ2-1, with 11 bases matching TRBD2. With V trimmed by 5 bases and J by 7 bases, 13 bases remained unmatched. Per germline, CDR1 SGHVS and CDR2 FNYEAQ. This CDR3 contains 17 residues. The CDR3 DNA reads as TGTGCCAGCAGCAGTCTCGGGGCTAGCGGGAGGCTGAATGAGCAGTTCTTC. Translating gives CASSSLGASGRLNEQFF. Drawing the rest from reference TRBV7-6 and TRBJ2-1, the complete variable domain is GAGVSQSPRYKVTKRGQDVALRCDPISGHVSLYWYRQALGQGPEFLTYFNYEAQQDKSGLPNDRFSAERPEGSISTLTIQRTEQRDSAMYRCASSSLGASGRLNEQFFGPGTRLTVL.